The entry below describes one T cell receptor beta chain. This sample was included in a study of PD-L1 blockade in urothelial cancer. Looking at the study overall: Men with urothelial cancer arising in the bladder made up about 90% of the roughly 29 patients. After treatment start, blood was analyzed at 3 weeks (second dose) and at 6 weeks. Blood samples contained a median roughly 150,000 T cells.

Only in-frame clones appear in the TCRdb table, and some are missing; sequencing was by immunoSEQ multiplex PCR. The sample contains more than 65,000 clones, roughly 90% of which appear only once. The material sequenced was PBMCs, taken around atezolizumab (anti-PD-L1) treatment. The receptor's source is a woman between 65 and 79 years old with urothelial cancer.

CDR3 sequence reads: CASSPQIGNQPQHF. Written as DNA, the CDR3 is TGTGCCAGCAGCCCACAAATTGGCAATCAGCCCCAGCATTTT. The V gene is TRBV28, the J gene TRBJ1-5; D not resolved. The CDR3 is made up of 14 amino acids. Trimming pared 6 bases from V and 2 bases from J, leaving 11 bases between. CDR1 is MDHEN, CDR2 SYDVKM, per germline.